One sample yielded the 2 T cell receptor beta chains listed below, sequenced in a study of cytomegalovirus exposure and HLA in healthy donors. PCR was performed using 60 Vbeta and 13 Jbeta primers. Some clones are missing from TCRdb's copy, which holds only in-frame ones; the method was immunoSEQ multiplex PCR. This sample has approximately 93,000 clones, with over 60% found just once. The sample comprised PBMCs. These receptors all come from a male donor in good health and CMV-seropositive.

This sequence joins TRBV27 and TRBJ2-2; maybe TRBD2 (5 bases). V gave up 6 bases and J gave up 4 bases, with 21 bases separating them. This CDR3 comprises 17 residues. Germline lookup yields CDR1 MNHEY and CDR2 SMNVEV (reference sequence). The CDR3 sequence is CASSLLWVGDFTGELFF. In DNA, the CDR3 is TGTGCCAGCAGCCTCCTCTGGGTGGGAGACTTCACCGGGGAGCTGTTTTTT.

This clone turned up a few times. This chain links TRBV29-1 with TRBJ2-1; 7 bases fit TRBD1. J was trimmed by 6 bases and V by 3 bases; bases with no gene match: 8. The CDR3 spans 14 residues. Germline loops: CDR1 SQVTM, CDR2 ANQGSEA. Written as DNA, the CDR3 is TGCAGCGTTGATACAGGGGTGTCGGGCAATGAGCAGTTCTTC. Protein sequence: CSVDTGVSGNEQFF.